This T cell receptor (beta chain) emerged from a study of cytomegalovirus exposure and HLA in healthy donors. Study conclusions and caveats: Researchers counted around 170 TCR beta chains as cytomegalovirus-associated.

The PCR ran on 60 Vbeta and 13 Jbeta primers. Clones were sequenced by immunoSEQ multiplex PCR, and TCRdb holds only the in-frame ones, with some missing. The data show about 150,000 clones, around 75% seen once. As concerns this clone: As yet, its antigen is unknown.

Germline V gives CDR1 SGHVS, CDR2 FNYEAQ. This CDR3 spans 20 amino acids. The V gene end was trimmed by 5 bases and the J gene end by 5 bases; junction bases not matched to a gene: 22. This chain connects TRBV7-6 to TRBJ1-1, with 11 nucleotides matching TRBD1. The sample taken for sequencing was PBMCs. The origin of this receptor is a woman between 18 and 29 years old in good health and CMV-seronegative. CDR3 sequence: CASSTIRVLDRGPGKTEAFF. The CDR3 DNA reads TGTGCCAGCAGCACCATTAGGGTCTTGGACAGGGGGCCCGGGAAAACTGAAGCTTTCTTT. The variable domain in full, completed from reference TRBV7-6 and TRBJ1-1, reads GAGVSQSPRYKVTKRGQDVALRCDPISGHVSLYWYRQALGQGPEFLTYFNYEAQQDKSGLPNDRFSAERPEGSISTLTIQRTEQRDSAMYRCASSTIRVLDRGPGKTEAFFGQGTRLTVV.